The 17 T cell receptor beta chains presented below share a single source sample, sequenced in a study of T-cell reconstitution after alpha-beta-depleted transplantation in children. Unique molecular identifiers were incorporated when the TCRbeta library was constructed. TCRdb re-called the PCR reads with MiXCR, one entry per CDR3 protein. The profile shows about 58,000 distinct CDR3 sequences, approximately 46% of them singletons. Material: PBMCs, mostly from graft donor cells, obtained 360 days after TCRalphabeta/CD19-depleted stem cell transplant. These TCRs come from a male patient aged 10 to 17 who had a stem cell transplant for acute lymphoblastic leukemia, so the T cells may come from the graft donor.

This chain connects TRBV7-9 to TRBJ2-6; D is unresolved. Germline-derived CDR1 and CDR2 are SEHNR and FQNEAQ (reference sequence). V was pared by 3 bases and J by 0 bases, with 12 bases between. This CDR3 is 17 amino acids long. The CDR3 protein is CASSFRPFDSGANVLTF. DNA for the CDR3: TGTGCCAGCAGCTTCAGGCCGTTTGACTCTGGGGCCAACGTCCTGACTTTC.

The chain employs TRBV9 and TRBJ2-2; no definite D call. The CDR3 runs to 13 residues. Germline CDR1 reads SGDLS; CDR2 reads YYNGEE. V was cut by 3 bases and J by 1 base, with 4 bases left in between. The CDR3 reads CASSAGNTGELFF. The CDR3, as DNA: TGTGCCAGCAGCGCGGGGAACACCGGGGAGCTGTTTTTT.

This clonotype was found a few times. The V and J genes are TRBV12-3 or TRBV12-4 and TRBJ1-5, with D perhaps TRBD1 (6 bases). V shed 5 bases and J shed 0 bases, with 14 bases lying between them. The CDR3 is 16 amino acids. DNA of the CDR3: TGTGCCAGCAGTCTACATCCAGGGGATAGCAATCAGCCCCAGCATTTT. Amino acid sequence: CASSLHPGDSNQPQHF.

The CDR3 spells CASSLNLRWDRDLADTQYF. The CDR3 DNA is TGTGCCAGCAGCTTAAATCTTAGGTGGGACAGGGATCTTGCAGATACGCAGTATTTT. The V and J genes are TRBV11-1 and TRBJ2-3, with TRBD1 matching over 9 bases. The germline V gene has CDR1 SGHAT and CDR2 FQDESV (reference sequence). The CDR3 is 19 amino acids. Trimming took 2 bases from V and 4 from J; bases not matched to a gene: 16.

This chain joins TRBV27 and TRBJ2-1; 7 bases align to TRBD2. After removal of 4 bases from V and 7 bases from J, the junction contained 7 bases not matched to a gene. Germline loops: CDR1 MNHEY, CDR2 SMNVEV (reference sequence). The CDR3 length is 14 residues. The CDR3 region has the DNA TGTGCCAGCAGTTGGGGGGGAGTGCGAAATGAGCAGTTCTTC. Amino acid sequence: CASSWGGVRNEQFF.

This clonotype has more than one count but fewer than ten. The chain employs TRBV7-3 and TRBJ2-7; D possibly uses TRBD1 or TRBD2 (5 bases each). V was trimmed by 5 bases and J by 2 bases, leaving 13 bases between them. The CDR3 sequence is 14 residues long. The V gene's germline CDR1 is SGHTA and CDR2 FQGTGA. This chain's CDR3 is CASSAGSPPYEQYF. CDR3 DNA: TGTGCCAGCAGCGCAGGGAGTCCCCCCTACGAGCAGTACTTC.

The gene calls are TRBV15 and TRBJ2-1; 9 nucleotides align to TRBD1. Losses at the gene ends were 8 bases for V and 8 bases for J; bases not matched to a gene: 10. Germline V gene data show CDR1 as LNHNV and CDR2 as YYDKDF (reference sequence). The CDR3 totals 14 residues. CDR3 in DNA: TGTGCCACCGCGACAGGGGGGACTTTCGATGAGCAGTTCTTC. It encodes CATATGGTFDEQFF.

In the case of this clonotype: The junction does not match germline at one end; this may be a read error. The chain links TRBV11-2 to TRBJ2-5, with TRBD1 as a possible D gene (5 bases). Per germline, CDR1 SGHAT and CDR2 FQNNGV. This CDR3 has 15 amino acids. The CDR3 reads CASILGPGSRETQYF. DNA of the CDR3: TGTGCCAGCATCTTAGGGCCAGGGTCGAGGGAGACCCAGTACTTC.

The rearrangement joins TRBV29-1 to TRBJ2-1; 11 bases align to TRBD2. Per the germline V gene, CDR1 is SQVTM and CDR2 is ANQGSEA. J gave up 7 bases and V 2 bases, and 10 bases lay outside the gene matches. The CDR3 covers 16 residues. Here the CDR3 DNA reads TGCAGCGTTGAACCTTTAACTAGCGGGAGAATGAATGAGCAGTTCTTC. Amino acids: CSVEPLTSGRMNEQFF.

This chain connects TRBV7-9 to TRBJ2-7; TRBD1 might be the D (5 bases). CDR3 size: 14 residues. Trimming cost V 7 bases and J 2 bases, with 15 bases left between them. Germline V gene sequence: CDR1 SEHNR, CDR2 FQNEAQ (reference sequence). CDR3 region: CASTSPGMAYEQYF. CDR3 DNA: TGTGCCAGCACTTCGCCAGGGATGGCCTACGAGCAGTACTTC.

The V and J genes are TRBV27 and TRBJ2-1; D perhaps matches TRBD1 (6 bases). CDR1 and CDR2 from the germline V gene are MNHEY and SMNVEV (reference sequence). The V end lost 5 bases, the J end lost 2 bases, and 13 bases lay between the germline ends. The CDR3 sequence is 15 residues long. CDR3 sequence (DNA): TGTGCCAGCAGTATAGAGGACAGACCCTACAATGAGCAGTTCTTC. Translating gives CASSIEDRPYNEQFF.

This clonotype was seen a handful of times. This sequence joins TRBV5-1 and TRBJ2-3; 8 bases match TRBD2. This CDR3 contains 14 residues. Germline values: CDR1 SGHRS, CDR2 YFSETQ. With 3 bases clipped from V and 5 bases from J, the junction kept 5 bases outside the gene matches. CDR3 in amino acids: CASSYGGGLDTQYF. The DNA of the CDR3 is TGCGCCAGCAGCTACGGCGGGGGGTTAGATACGCAGTATTTT. The variable domain in full, completed from reference TRBV5-1 and TRBJ2-3, reads KAGVTQTPRYLIKTRGQQVTLSCSPISGHRSVSWYQQTPGQGLQFLFEYFSETQRNKGNFPGRFSGRQFSNSRSEMNVSTLELGDSALYLCASSYGGGLDTQYFGPGTRLTVL.

The chain is built from TRBV29-1 and TRBJ2-1, with D perhaps matching TRBD2 (6 bases). CDR1 is SQVTM, CDR2 ANQGSEA, per germline. The CDR3 consists of 14 residues. The V and J ends lost 7 bases and 2 bases respectively, with 15 bases between them. CDR3 protein: CSAGEGGPYNEQFF. The DNA for the CDR3 is TGCAGCGCAGGAGAAGGAGGGCCCTACAATGAGCAGTTCTTC.

V gene TRBV9 combines with J gene TRBJ2-7; no clear D gene. The CDR3 sequence is 14 residues long. The germline CDR1 and CDR2 sequences are SGDLS and YYNGEE. Trimming stripped 4 bases from V and 2 bases from J, with 13 bases between. CDR3 residues: CASSPGPPAYEQYF. The CDR3 DNA reads TGTGCCAGCAGCCCTGGTCCTCCGGCCTACGAGCAGTACTTC.

This chain joins TRBV12-3 or TRBV12-4 and TRBJ1-5; D may be TRBD1 (5 bases). The CDR3 totals 15 residues. With 2 bases removed from V and 5 bases from J, the gap between germline ends came to 13 bases. The CDR3: CASSLKAGWDQPQHF. The CDR3 DNA is TGTGCCAGCAGTTTAAAGGCAGGGTGGGATCAGCCCCAGCATTTT.

This clonotype was counted once. The V call is TRBV20-1, the J call TRBJ2-1, with D unresolved. Germline-derived CDR1 and CDR2 are DFQATT and SNEGSKA (reference sequence). This CDR3 is built from 15 residues. Trimming stripped 0 bases from V and 7 bases from J, with 16 bases between. The CDR3 spells CSARDPEVGLNEQFF. Here the CDR3 DNA reads TGCAGTGCTAGAGACCCGGAAGTAGGCCTAAATGAGCAGTTCTTC.

The sample holds a few counts of this clonotype. The CDR3 nucleotides are TGTGCCAGCAGTTACTGGGGTGAGCAGTTCTTC. Translated, it gives CASSYWGEQFF. The chain links TRBV6-5 to TRBJ2-1; D call uncertain. The germline V and J ends were trimmed by 1 base and 9 bases, with 4 bases remaining between them. This CDR3 region has 11 residues. Germline V CDR1 and CDR2: MNHEY, SVGAGI.